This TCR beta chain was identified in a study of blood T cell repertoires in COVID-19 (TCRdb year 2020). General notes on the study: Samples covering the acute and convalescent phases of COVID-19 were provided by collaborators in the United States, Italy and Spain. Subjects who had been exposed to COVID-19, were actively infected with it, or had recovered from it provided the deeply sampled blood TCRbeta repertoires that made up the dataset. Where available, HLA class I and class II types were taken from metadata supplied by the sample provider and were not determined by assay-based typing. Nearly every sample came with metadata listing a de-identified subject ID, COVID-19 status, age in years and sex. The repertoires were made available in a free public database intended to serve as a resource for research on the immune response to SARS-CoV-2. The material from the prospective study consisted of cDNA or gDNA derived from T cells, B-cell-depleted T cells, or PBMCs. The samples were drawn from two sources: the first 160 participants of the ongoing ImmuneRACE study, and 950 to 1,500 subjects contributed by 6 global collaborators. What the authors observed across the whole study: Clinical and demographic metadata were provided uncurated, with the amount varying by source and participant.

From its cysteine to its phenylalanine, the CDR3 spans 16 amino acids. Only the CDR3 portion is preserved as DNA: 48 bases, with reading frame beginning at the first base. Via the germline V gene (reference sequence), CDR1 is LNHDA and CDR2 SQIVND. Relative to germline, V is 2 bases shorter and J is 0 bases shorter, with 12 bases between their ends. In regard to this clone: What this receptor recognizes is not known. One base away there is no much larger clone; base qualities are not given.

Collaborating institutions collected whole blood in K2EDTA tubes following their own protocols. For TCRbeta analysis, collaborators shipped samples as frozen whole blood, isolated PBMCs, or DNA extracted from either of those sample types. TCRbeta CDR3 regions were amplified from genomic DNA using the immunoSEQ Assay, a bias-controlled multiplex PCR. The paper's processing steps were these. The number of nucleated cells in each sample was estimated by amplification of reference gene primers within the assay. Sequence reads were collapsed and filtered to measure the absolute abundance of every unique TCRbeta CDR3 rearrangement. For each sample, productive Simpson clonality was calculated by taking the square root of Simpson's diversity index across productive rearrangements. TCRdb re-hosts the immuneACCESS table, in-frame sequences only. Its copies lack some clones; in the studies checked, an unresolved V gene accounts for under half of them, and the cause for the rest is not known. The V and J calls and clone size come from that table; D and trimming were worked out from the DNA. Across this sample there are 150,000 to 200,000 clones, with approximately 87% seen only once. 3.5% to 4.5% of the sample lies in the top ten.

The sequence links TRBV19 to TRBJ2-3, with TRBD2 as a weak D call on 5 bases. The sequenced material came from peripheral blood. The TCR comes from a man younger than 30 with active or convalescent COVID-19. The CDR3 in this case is CASSILVPGSTDTQYF. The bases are TGTGCCAGTAGTATACTAGTACCGGGAAGCACAGATACGCAGTATTTT.